This note documents a single T cell receptor beta chain sequence. Its target is not known. The V gene's germline CDR1 is SQVTM and CDR2 ANQGSEA. The CDR3 is 14 amino acids. Trimming took 4 bases from V and 5 from J, leaving 18 bases between them. cDNA libraries for TCR beta contained unique molecular identifiers. TCRdb independently ran MiXCR on the PCR reads; one entry per CDR3 protein. In the table there are fewer than 600,000 distinct CDR3 sequences, less than 45% of which are singletons. The source of the sample is a study of post-analysis software for immune sequencing data. About the study: The cohort encompassed relapsing-remitting, secondary progressive and progressive-relapsing multiple sclerosis disease courses. Findings and caveats of the study: TRBV segments more frequent in patients than in controls numbered five and included TRBV5-6, TRBV5-1 and TRBV20-1. Patients with multiple sclerosis recorded significantly lower normalized Chao1 diversity than controls, the study found.

The J gene is TRBJ2-7, the V gene TRBV29-1, with D hard to call. The sequence came from a girl aged 5-17 years with multiple sclerosis. Sequencing used blood. Written as DNA, the CDR3 is TGCAGCGTTGGGCTCGCAGACCAGGTTAACGAGCAGTACTTC. Translation gives CSVGLADQVNEQYF.